Sequencing of this TCR beta chain was carried out in a study of PD-L1 blockade in urothelial cancer. The overall study: When blood samples were assessed, the median T cell count was about 130,000.

The sample's time point: pretreatment peripheral blood. Patients' urothelial carcinoma was locally advanced or metastatic. Sequencing used immunoSEQ multiplex PCR; TCRdb keeps in-frame clones, though not all of them. Of about 87,000 clones listed, 89% are singletons. The length of the CDR3 is 14 residues. Germline CDR1 and CDR2: KGHSH and LQKENI. V trimming: 5 bases; J trimming: 2 bases; junction bases outside the gene matches: 2. Sequencing was performed on PBMCs, taken around atezolizumab (anti-PD-L1) treatment. This TCR was sampled from a woman of 80 years or more with urothelial cancer. The chain combines TRBV18 with TRBJ1-4; 7 bases line up with TRBD1. In DNA, the CDR3 is TGTGCCAGCTCAGAGGGACAGACTAATGAAAAACTGTTTTTT. Amino acid sequence: CASSEGQTNEKLFF.